A single sample is the source of the 10 T cell receptor beta chains below, sequenced in a study of radiotherapy plus CTLA-4 blockade in lung cancer. Repertoires were generated with immunoSEQ multiplex PCR, while TCRdb's copy carries only in-frame clones and drops some. This table holds tens of thousands of clones, around 82% found once. The sequencing here drew on peripheral blood, taken from a patient treated with radiotherapy plus ipilimumab. Receptors were obtained from a human donor with non-small cell lung cancer who had a complete response to radiotherapy plus ipilimumab.

J is TRBJ2-1 and V is TRBV18, with a weak D call TRBD1 (6 bases). The V end was cut by 4 bases, the J end by 5 bases, with 12 bases between. This CDR3 is 14 amino acids long. Per germline, CDR1 KGHSH and CDR2 LQKENI. This CDR3 reads CASSRRTENNEQFF. For the CDR3, the DNA is TGTGCCAGCTCACGGAGGACAGAGAACAATGAGCAGTTCTTC.

This chain joins TRBV11-3 and TRBJ2-7, with 9 positions matching TRBD2. V lost 3 bases, J lost 0 bases, and 0 bases stayed unmatched. The CDR3 length is 14 residues. The germline V gene encodes CDR1 SGHNT and CDR2 YENEEA. The CDR3 DNA reads TGTGCCAGCAGCTTTAGCGGGAGCTCCTACGAGCAGTACGTC. This gives the protein CASSFSGSSYEQYV.

The chain has TRBV5-4 and TRBJ2-3; D gene uncertain. Between the trimmed V and J ends, which lost 2 bases and 0 bases, there was a span of 4 bases. Germline V gene data show CDR1 as SGHNT and CDR2 as YYREEE (reference sequence). The CDR3 is 13 residues long. Here the CDR3 reads CASSFSSTDTQYF. DNA of the CDR3: TGTGCCAGCAGCTTCTCTAGCACAGATACGCAGTATTTT.

V and J are TRBV10-3 and TRBJ1-2, with no clear D. This CDR3 has 15 amino acids. The V end lost 4 bases, the J end lost 1 base, and 13 bases lay between the germline ends. Germline V gene data show CDR1 as ENHRY and CDR2 as SYGVKD. This CDR3 reads CAISVGSSINYGYTF. CDR3 sequence (DNA): TGTGCCATCAGTGTAGGGAGCTCAATTAACTATGGCTACACCTTC.

V and J are TRBV19 and TRBJ2-1; 7 bases line up with TRBD2. The CDR3 extends over 16 amino acids. Trimming at V came to 3 bases and at J to 2 bases, leaving 7 bases not matched to a gene. The germline gives CDR1 LNHDA, CDR2 SQIVND (reference sequence). CDR3 nucleotides: TGTGCCAGTAGTATGGGGGGGGGTCCCCCCTACAATGAGCAGTTCTTC. Protein sequence: CASSMGGGPPYNEQFF.

This clone has more than one count but fewer than ten. In DNA form, the CDR3 reads TGTGCCAGCAACGGGATGGCCGATGGCTACACCTTC. Its protein is CASNGMADGYTF. The V gene is TRBV6-1, the J gene TRBJ1-2; D ambiguous. This CDR3 contains 12 residues. V dropped 7 bases and J dropped 6 bases, with 12 bases sitting between them. Germline V lookup: CDR1 MNHNS, CDR2 SASEGT.

A single count supports this clone. The rearrangement joins TRBV29-1 to TRBJ2-1, with 8 positions matching TRBD2. Germline V gene sequence: CDR1 SQVTM, CDR2 ANQGSEA. The V gene end was trimmed by 7 bases and the J gene end by 4 bases; junction bases not matched to a gene: 12. CDR3 length: 15 residues. The CDR3 DNA sequence: TGCAGCGCCACGGTACTAGCGGTCAAATACAATGAGCAGTTCTTC. Amino acids: CSATVLAVKYNEQFF.

The chain combines TRBV18 with TRBJ1-2; possible D gene TRBD1, 6 bases. V was cut by 3 bases and J by 3 bases, with 14 bases left in between. Germline V gives CDR1 KGHSH, CDR2 LQKENI. The CDR3 extends over 15 amino acids. This CDR3 reads CASSPGTRPDYGYTF. CDR3 bases: TGTGCCAGCTCACCGGGGACACGCCCTGACTATGGCTACACCTTC.

This chain links TRBV6-5 with TRBJ1-2; 8 bases agree with TRBD1. The V segment lost 6 bases and the J segment 3 bases; nucleotides outside the gene matches: 9. The length of the CDR3 is 15 residues. The germline V gene encodes CDR1 MNHEY and CDR2 SVGAGI. The CDR3 bases are TGTGCCAGCAGACAACAACCGGGACAGGACTATGGCTACACCTTC. Translation: CASRQQPGQDYGYTF.

This chain joins TRBV5-4 and TRBJ2-6; D not certain. Per germline, CDR1 SGHNT and CDR2 YYREEE (reference sequence). With 3 bases removed from V and 5 bases from J, the gap between germline ends came to 6 bases. The CDR3 is 13 amino acids. CDR3 residues: CASSSGRANVLTF. The CDR3 DNA follows: TGTGCCAGCAGCTCCGGTAGGGCCAACGTCCTGACTTTC.